The clone carrying this T cell receptor beta chain was observed at least ten times. The antigen is not known. This entry is derived from a study of T cells in Graves' hyperthyroidism and ophthalmopathy. Across the whole study: Blood was drawn when the patient was first diagnosed and still untreated.

Graves' hyperthyroidism qualified as stable when ophthalmopathy did not progress within 18 months. Amplification targeted TCR beta CDR3 regions from RNA transcripts. A first-round RT-PCR of the TCR CDR3 used the HTBI primer set. TCRdb re-analysed the multiplex PCR reads in MiXCR, keeping a single row per CDR3 protein. The profile covers about 350,000 distinct CDR3 sequences, with approximately 14% appearing a single time and 20% to 25% taken by the ten largest. Study-level results: Ophthalmopathy got predicted by the model a median roughly six months before its onset.

V lost 8 bases to trimming and J lost 6 bases, with 16 bases between them. Germline loops: CDR1 MDHEN, CDR2 SYDVKM. This CDR3 region has 14 residues. The receptor's source is a woman younger than 45 with Graves' hyperthyroidism. The V and J genes are TRBV28 and TRBJ1-4; D possibly corresponds to TRBD1 (5 bases). The sample comprised blood. The CDR3 loop reads CASSWGGMDEKLFF. The DNA for the CDR3 is TGTGCCAGCTCTTGGGGGGGGATGGATGAAAAACTGTTTTTT.